This T cell receptor (beta chain) is from a study of monozygotic twins with inflammatory bowel disease. Note on this clonotype: The antigen remains undetermined.

From approximately 3.5 ug of total RNA, each TCR library was prepared. TCRdb reprocessed the 5' RACE reads, with one entry per CDR3 protein and no DNA. The sample totals over 110,000 distinct CDR3 sequences. The germline V gene encodes CDR1 DFQATT and CDR2 SNEGSKA (reference sequence). The CDR3 has 16 amino acids. Study findings and constraints: Especially with disease activity, IBD patients had fewer clonotypes in common with others than healthy twins did. Between concordant and discordant twins, repertoire similarity failed to differ, a result that limited power may explain. Inverse Simpson values showed less TCRbeta diversity in IBD patients than in their healthy co-twins.

The sequence derives from a human donor with ulcerative colitis or Crohn's disease, or a healthy co-twin of an affected twin (not recorded which). This chain uses TRBV20-1 with TRBJ2-2; as DNA is missing, the TRBD1 call by TCRdb cannot be tested. What was sequenced was blood. CDR3 region: CSARADRGLNTGELFF.